This T cell receptor (beta chain) emerged from a study of blood T cell repertoires in COVID-19. Clones were sequenced by immunoSEQ multiplex PCR, and TCRdb holds only the in-frame ones, with some missing. The table lists around 450,000 clones, roughly nine tenths of them singletons. Germline CDR1 and CDR2: SGHDN and FVKESK. This CDR3 comprises 12 residues. Deletions cut 0 bases from V and 10 bases from J, with 9 bases between. Enrollees, about 18 to 95 years old, lived in about two dozen US areas. This sequence originates from a woman aged 18-29 years with acute COVID-19. The sequencing input was PBMCs or T cells enriched from blood (not recorded which). V and J are TRBV14 and TRBJ1-1; D ambiguous. The CDR3 sequence: CASSQDIGRAFF. Written as DNA, the CDR3 is TGTGCCAGCAGCCAAGACATCGGTAGAGCTTTCTTT.